Below, 21 T cell receptor beta chains from the same sample are listed, as sequenced in a study of breast tumors, draining lymph nodes, adjacent tissues. Breast cancer patients provided tissue from their axillary draining lymph nodes. MiXCR, applied by TCRdb to the multiplex PCR reads, yields one record per CDR3 protein. The table has fewer than 200,000 distinct CDR3 sequences, 33% seen once. The sample taken for sequencing was axillary lymph node tissue. The origin of the receptors is a female donor with breast cancer. Some clones in this sample may be carry-over from other donors' samples.

This clonotype was counted ten times or more. The J gene is TRBJ1-2, the V gene TRBV30, with D perhaps matching TRBD1 (6 bases). Trimming took 8 bases from V and 8 from J, leaving 15 bases between them. Germline CDR1 reads GTSNPN; CDR2 reads SVGIG (reference sequence). The CDR3 spans 11 residues. The CDR3 nucleotides are TGTGCCAGGGGGTCCCTGGGGGGCTACACCTTC. Translated, it gives CARGSLGGYTF.

Concerning this clonotype: Possible read error: a much larger clone is one base away. The rearrangement joins TRBV10-1 to TRBJ1-5; D is unresolved. Germline loops: CDR1 WNHNN, CDR2 SYGVQD (reference sequence). CDR3 length: 13 residues. The CDR3 reads CTGSPSNDQPQHF. The CDR3 DNA reads as TGCACCGGCAGTCCCTCCAACGACCAGCCCCAGCATTTT.

A note on this clonotype: A much larger clone differs by one base, so this may be a read error. This sequence joins TRBV5-1 and TRBJ2-5, with D perhaps TRBD2 (6 bases). Germline V gives CDR1 SGHRS, CDR2 YFSETQ. CDR3 length: 15 residues. The V gene lost 4 bases and the J gene lost 5 bases, with 18 bases spanning the gap. CDR3 in amino acids: CASSQDGGTHETQYF. CDR3 nucleotides: TGCGCCAGCAGCCAAGACGGGGGTACCCACGAGACCCAGTACTTC.

The chain has TRBV12-3 or TRBV12-4 and TRBJ1-6, with TRBD1 as a possible D gene (5 bases). V was cut by 5 bases and J by 7 bases, with 15 bases left in between. The CDR3 runs to 15 residues. The CDR3 coding sequence is TGTGCCAGCAGTACAAGGGGAGGAGGGAATTCACCCCTCCACTTT. Its translation is CASSTRGGGNSPLHF.

This clonotype was seen at least ten times. The chain combines TRBV19 with TRBJ1-5; 9 positions agree with TRBD1. The germline gives CDR1 LNHDA, CDR2 SQIVND (reference sequence). The CDR3 is made up of 19 amino acids. V shed 2 bases, J shed 4 bases, and the junction held 15 bases outside the gene matches. The CDR3 nucleotides are TGTGCCAGTAGTATATTTTGGGTCACCAACAGGGGGCTTAATCAGCCCCAGCATTTT. Protein sequence: CASSIFWVTNRGLNQPQHF.

The chain couples TRBV6-2 or TRBV6-3 to TRBJ2-1; D may be TRBD1 (5 bases). With 5 bases removed from V and 3 bases from J, the gap between germline ends came to 11 bases. CDR1 is MNHEY and CDR2 is SVGEGT in the germline V gene. The CDR3 spans 14 residues. The CDR3 protein is CASSHQGSYNEQFF. For the CDR3, the DNA is TGTGCCAGCAGTCATCAGGGCAGCTACAATGAGCAGTTCTTC.

This clonotype was seen repeatedly, ten times or more. DNA of the CDR3: TGTGCCAGCAGCTTAATGGGAACGGGGGGCAATGAGCAGTTCTTC. This encodes CASSLMGTGGNEQFF. This chain links TRBV7-3 with TRBJ2-1, with 7 nucleotides matching TRBD2. Trimming cost V 1 base and J 6 bases; bases outside gene matches: 6. The CDR3 sequence is 15 residues long. The V gene's germline CDR1 is SGHTA and CDR2 FQGTGA.

This clonotype was detected a few times. The chain links TRBV5-1 to TRBJ1-1, with D possibly TRBD1 on 5 matching bases. The V end was cut by 3 bases, the J end by 3 bases, with 9 bases between. Germline V CDR1 and CDR2: SGHRS, YFSETQ. The CDR3 runs 13 residues. The CDR3 DNA sequence: TGCGCCAGCAGCTGGGGGGAGGACACTGAAGCTTTCTTT. Translation: CASSWGEDTEAFF.

This clonotype showed up many times. This chain connects TRBV30 to TRBJ1-4; D is ambiguous. CDR3 size: 15 residues. Germline CDR1 reads GTSNPN; CDR2 reads SVGIG (reference sequence). V lost 0 bases, J lost 4 bases, and 12 bases lay in between. The CDR3 bases are TGTGCCTGGAGTGTACGGGAGGGCTATAATGAAAAACTGTTTTTT. This gives the protein CAWSVREGYNEKLFF.

Many counts were recorded for this clonotype. This may be a read error, as it is one base from a much larger clone. This sequence joins TRBV11-3 and TRBJ2-5, with a possible D match to TRBD1 (8 bases). CDR1 is SGHNT and CDR2 is YENEEA in the germline V gene. Between the trimmed V and J ends, which lost 6 bases and 7 bases, there was a span of 15 bases. The CDR3 is 13 residues long. In nucleotides, the CDR3 is TGTGCCAGCAGGACAGGGGCGGGGGCGACCCAGTACTTC. Translated: CASRTGAGATQYF.

This chain's CDR3 is CSAKRQEYTEAFF. In DNA, the CDR3 is TGCAGTGCTAAAAGACAGGAGTACACTGAAGCTTTCTTT. The V and J genes are TRBV20-1 and TRBJ1-1; TRBD1 might be the D (6 bases). The CDR3 is made up of 13 amino acids. The V end lost 4 bases, the J end lost 3 bases, and 12 bases lay between the germline ends. Germline CDR1 and CDR2: DFQATT and SNEGSKA (reference sequence).

V usage is TRBV27 and J usage is TRBJ2-2, with 10 nucleotides matching TRBD2. J gave up 3 bases and V 8 bases, and 12 bases lay outside the gene matches. From germline, CDR1 is MNHEY and CDR2 SMNVEV (reference sequence). The CDR3 contains 17 residues. For the CDR3, the DNA is TGTGCCAGCTTGGATAGCGGGAGGTACGCGGACACCGGGGAGCTGTTTTTT. It is translated as CASLDSGRYADTGELFF.

This clonotype has a count of ten or more. The chain joins TRBV5-1 to TRBJ1-6; D is perhaps TRBD1 (5 bases). Trimming took 5 bases from V and 3 from J, leaving 12 bases between them. Germline loops: CDR1 SGHRS, CDR2 YFSETQ. This CDR3 comprises 15 residues. The CDR3 bases are TGCGCCAGCAGTGGGGGGAGGTACTATAATTCACCCCTCCACTTT. Translated: CASSGGRYYNSPLHF.

This clonotype was found many times. The chain links TRBV25-1 to TRBJ2-3, with 12 bases lining up with TRBD2. The CDR3 extends over 16 amino acids. Trimming at V came to 1 base and at J to 2 bases, leaving 1 base not matched to a gene. Germline V gene data show CDR1 as MGHDK and CDR2 as SYGVNS. As DNA, the CDR3 is TGTGCCAGCAGTGAATGGACTAGCGGGATCACAGATACGCAGTATTTT. Protein sequence: CASSEWTSGITDTQYF.

This clonotype was counted at least ten times. The gene calls are TRBV20-1 and TRBJ2-3; perhaps TRBD2 as D (6 bases). CDR1 and CDR2 from the germline V gene are DFQATT and SNEGSKA (reference sequence). This CDR3 comprises 12 residues. V shed 7 bases and J shed 1 base, with 9 bases lying between them. The CDR3 protein is CSGGEGTDTQYF. The CDR3 nucleotides are TGCAGTGGCGGGGAAGGCACAGATACGCAGTATTTT.

This clonotype was detected many times. The junction and the germline gene differ at one end; a read error may be behind it. This sequence joins TRBV4-1 and TRBJ2-3; tentatively, D is TRBD2 (6 bases). Germline values: CDR1 MGHRA, CDR2 YSYEKL. The CDR3 has 15 amino acids. The CDR3 nucleotides are TGCGCCAGCAACCAAGGGCGGGGAACCACAGATACGCAGTATTTT. Residues: CASNQGRGTTDTQYF.

The table lists this clonotype with many counts. This sequence joins TRBV6-4 and TRBJ2-6, with a weak D call TRBD2 (6 bases). Germline V gene lookup returns CDR1 MRHNA and CDR2 SNTAGT. The CDR3 length is 19 residues. V shed 5 bases and J shed 0 bases, with 20 bases lying between them. CDR3 nucleotides: TGTGCCAGCAGTTTAAAACTTTACGGGACTCACTCTGGGGCCAACGTCCTGACTTTC. Protein sequence: CASSLKLYGTHSGANVLTF.

In its sample, this clonotype was seen a few times. The rearrangement uses TRBV6-4 and TRBJ2-6, with D perhaps matching TRBD1 (5 bases). The CDR3 has 20 residues. V lost 5 bases and J lost 0, with 23 bases in between. Germline V CDR1 and CDR2: MRHNA, SNTAGT. CDR3 loop: CASSPRSGILQTSGANVLTF. In DNA form, the CDR3 reads TGTGCCAGCAGTCCGCGGTCAGGGATCCTACAAACCTCTGGGGCCAACGTCCTGACTTTC.

This clonotype came up many times. This chain links TRBV20-1 with TRBJ2-7, with TRBD2 as a possible D gene (6 bases). Trimming cost V 1 base and J 9 bases, with 10 bases left between them. The CDR3 totals 11 residues. The germline CDR1 and CDR2 sequences are DFQATT and SNEGSKA (reference sequence). CDR3 sequence (DNA): TGCAGTGCTAGAGGGACCGGGGGGCAGTACTTC. Protein sequence: CSARGTGGQYF.

In the case of this clonotype: This could be a read error, since a much larger clone is one nucleotide away. The rearrangement uses TRBV12-3 or TRBV12-4 and TRBJ2-2; 8 nucleotides match TRBD2. This CDR3 spans 14 amino acids. Germline trimming cut 3 bases from V and 10 bases from J; bases unmatched to any gene: 7. The CDR3 loop is CASSLGTGGEELFF. The DNA for the CDR3 is TGTGCCAGCAGTTTGGGGACCGGGGGGGAGGAGCTGTTTTTT.

This chain connects TRBV9 to TRBJ2-3, with TRBD2 identical over 10 bases. Germline loops: CDR1 SGDLS, CDR2 YYNGEE. V was pared by 2 bases and J by 5 bases, with 5 bases of the junction left unmatched. This CDR3 is built from 15 residues. This chain's CDR3 is CASSVLAGGLDTQYF. CDR3 in DNA: TGTGCCAGCAGCGTTTTAGCGGGGGGCTTAGATACGCAGTATTTT.